Shown below are 11 T cell receptor beta chains from a single sample sequenced in a study of cytomegalovirus exposure and HLA in healthy donors. The PCR ran on 60 Vbeta and 13 Jbeta primers. Sequenced by immunoSEQ multiplex PCR; TCRdb stores in-frame clones only, minus some. The sample lists around 98,000 clones, more than 60% occurring once. Sequenced material: PBMCs. These TCRs come from a man aged 50 to 60 in good health and CMV-seronegative.

The chain has TRBV5-1 and TRBJ2-7; 10 bases are shared with TRBD1. Germline V gene sequence: CDR1 SGHRS, CDR2 YFSETQ. The CDR3 contains 16 residues. J gave up 5 bases and V 4 bases, and 12 bases lay outside the gene matches. Here the CDR3 DNA reads TGCGCCAGCAGCGAGACGACAGGGGGCGCATCTCACGAGCAGTACTTC. Its protein is CASSETTGGASHEQYF.

This clone was observed a handful of times. This sequence joins TRBV9 and TRBJ2-7; 10 nucleotides line up with TRBD2. Germline trimming cut 0 bases from V and 0 bases from J; bases unmatched to any gene: 0. Germline-derived CDR1 and CDR2 are SGDLS and YYNGEE. The length of the CDR3 is 15 residues. DNA for the CDR3: TGTGCCAGCAGCGTAGGGACTAGCGGCTCCTACGAGCAGTACTTC. The encoded protein is CASSVGTSGSYEQYF.

Details on this clone: The same CDR3 can be traced to other DNA sequences in this sample. This chain joins TRBV7-9 and TRBJ2-3, with 12 positions matching TRBD1. The CDR3 spans 17 residues. Germline values: CDR1 SEHNR, CDR2 FQNEAQ (reference sequence). V dropped 4 bases and J dropped 6; count of bases not matched to a gene: 11. For the CDR3, the DNA is TGTGCCAGCAGCTCCCCCCGGGACAGGGGGCGGGCGGATACGCAGTATTTT. It encodes CASSSPRDRGRADTQYF. Combining the CDR3 with reference TRBV7-9 and TRBJ2-3 gives the whole variable domain DTGVSQNPRHKITKRGQNVTFRCDPISEHNRLYWYRQTLGQGPEFLTYFQNEAQLEKSRLLSDRFSAERPKGSFSTLEIQRTEQGDSAMYLCASSSPRDRGRADTQYFGPGTRLTVL.

J is TRBJ1-1 and V is TRBV7-9; D is unresolved. Trimming shortened V by 6 bases and J by 4 bases, and 15 bases separated the two germline ends. The germline CDR1 and CDR2 sequences are SEHNR and FQNEAQ (reference sequence). The CDR3 is made up of 14 amino acids. CDR3 region: CASRLAGLSTEAFF. CDR3 coding DNA: TGTGCCAGCAGGCTTGCGGGGTTGAGCACTGAAGCTTTCTTT.

The chain links TRBV5-4 to TRBJ2-2, with D unresolved. The V and J ends lost 1 base and 5 bases respectively, with 6 bases between them. The CDR3 is made up of 13 amino acids. Germline CDR1 and CDR2: SGHNT and YYREEE (reference sequence). The CDR3 region is CASSLLETGELFF. CDR3 coding DNA: TGTGCCAGCAGCTTGCTGGAGACCGGGGAGCTGTTTTTT.

This clone has just one count. The CDR3 DNA follows: TGTGCCAGCAGTTCGGTCACTGAAGCTTTCTTT. Residues: CASSSVTEAFF. The chain links TRBV28 to TRBJ1-1, with D hard to call. With 4 bases removed from V and 4 bases from J, the gap between germline ends came to 4 bases. CDR3 length equals 11 residues. The germline V gene has CDR1 MDHEN and CDR2 SYDVKM.

This clone has only a few counts. The J gene is TRBJ2-2, the V gene TRBV15, with D possibly matching TRBD2 (5 bases). The CDR3 has 15 amino acids. Trimming cost V 7 bases and J 8 bases, with 20 bases left between them. The germline V gene encodes CDR1 LNHNV and CDR2 YYDKDF (reference sequence). The CDR3 spells CATNRDRRISGELFF. CDR3 sequence (DNA): TGTGCCACCAATCGGGATCGACGTATATCAGGGGAGCTGTTTTTT.

The CDR3 nucleotides are TGTGCCAGCAGCGTAGATCAGGCGGGGGCGGCTGCTCAGTACTTC. It specifies CASSVDQAGAAAQYF. The chain carries TRBV9 and TRBJ2-4, with D possibly TRBD2 on 7 matching bases. V lost 0 bases and J 12 bases, leaving 19 bases between the germline ends. CDR1 and CDR2 from the germline V gene are SGDLS and YYNGEE. The CDR3 runs 15 residues.

The V gene is TRBV14, the J gene TRBJ2-2; 9 positions match TRBD1. The CDR3 is made up of 15 amino acids. Unmatched junction bases numbered 7, after V lost 4 bases and J lost 7 bases. CDR1 is SGHDN and CDR2 is FVKESK in the germline V gene. The DNA of the CDR3 is TGTGCCAGCAGCCCACCCGGGACAGGGATCGGGGAGCTGTTTTTT. Its protein product is CASSPPGTGIGELFF.

The chain has TRBV6-6 and TRBJ1-2; 10 bases are shared with TRBD1. Germline lookup yields CDR1 MNHNY and CDR2 SVGAGI (reference sequence). J was trimmed by 3 bases and V by 5 bases; bases with no gene match: 9. There are 16 residues in the CDR3. CDR3 sequence (DNA): TGTGCCAGCAGTGCGTGGACAGGGGGTACTGACTATGGCTACACCTTC. It encodes CASSAWTGGTDYGYTF.

The chain joins TRBV6-1 to TRBJ2-7, with a weak D call TRBD2 (6 bases). Trimming cost V 7 bases and J 3 bases, with 16 bases left between them. This CDR3 has 14 amino acids. From germline, CDR1 is MNHNS and CDR2 SASEGT. CDR3 sequence reads: CASMEGPSDYEQYF. The CDR3 DNA reads TGTGCCAGCATGGAGGGACCTAGCGACTACGAGCAGTACTTC.